These T cell receptor beta chains were read from a single sample in a study of patients and donors after allogeneic stem cell transplantation. Each CDR3 protein gets one entry after TCRdb re-called the RT-PCR reads with MiXCR. The sample shows approximately 160,000 distinct CDR3 sequences, about 24% of them seen only once. The source material was blood, either unsorted or a sorted T cell fraction (not recorded which). The receptors were sampled from a human donor who was either an allogeneic HSCT recipient or a stem cell or donor lymphocyte infusion donor (not recorded which). It is not recorded whose cells these are; they may come from a transplant donor. Both conserved end residues are part of each CDR3. The D gene is left open where the match is weak. Clone sizes are given selectively: once, few, many, or a class where the clone is expanded.

D gene: TRBD1; J gene: TRBJ1-4; V gene: TRBV7-8; clone size: .; CDR3 DNA: TGTGCCAGCAGCCTGAGAAGGGGGCAGGAATGGGAAAAACTGTTTTTT; CDR3 protein: CASSLRRGQEWEKLFF
D gene: TRBD1; J gene: TRBJ1-1; V gene: TRBV5-1; clone size: few; CDR3 DNA: TGCGCCAGCAGCTCTGGGACAGGGGGCGGGCGAAGGAACACTGAAGCTTTCTTT; CDR3 protein: CASSSGTGGGRRNTEAFF
D gene: .; J gene: TRBJ2-7; V gene: TRBV12-3/TRBV12-4; clone size: .; CDR3 DNA: TGTGCCAGCAGTTTAGTTTCCAAAACGACCGAGCAGTACTTC; CDR3 protein: CASSLVSKTTEQYF
D gene: .; J gene: TRBJ2-1; V gene: TRBV19; clone size: few; CDR3 DNA: TGTGCCAGTAGTATAGGGGGGATCGGCTACAATGAGCAGTTCTTC; CDR3 protein: CASSIGGIGYNEQFF
D gene: .; J gene: TRBJ2-1; V gene: TRBV7-2; clone size: .; CDR3 DNA: TGTGCCAGCAGCTTACAGCCCATCCCTCTCCTCAATGAGCAGTTCTTC; CDR3 protein: CASSLQPIPLLNEQFF
D gene: .; J gene: TRBJ2-7; V gene: TRBV5-1; clone size: .; CDR3 DNA: TGCGCCAGCAGCTCAGACGGATTGGACGAGCAGTACTTC; CDR3 protein: CASSSDGLDEQYF
D gene: .; J gene: TRBJ2-2; V gene: TRBV6-5; clone size: .; CDR3 DNA: TGTGCCAGCAGTTCAGGGTACGGGGAGCTGTTTTTT; CDR3 protein: CASSSGYGELFF
D gene: .; J gene: TRBJ2-5; V gene: TRBV7-7; clone size: few; CDR3 DNA: TGTGCCAGCAGCTTAGCGGGGGGAAAAGAGACCCAGTACTTC; CDR3 protein: CASSLAGGKETQYF
D gene: .; J gene: TRBJ1-2; V gene: TRBV5-6; clone size: many; CDR3 DNA: TGTGCCAGCAGCTTGGCCATCTATCTAGGGAGTATTAACTATGGCTACACCTTC; CDR3 protein: CASSLAIYLGSINYGYTF
D gene: .; J gene: TRBJ1-6; V gene: TRBV20-1; clone size: many; CDR3 DNA: TGCAGTGCTAGCTCCGTGGGTTCACCCCTCCACTTT; CDR3 protein: CSASSVGSPLHF